The 4 T cell receptor beta chains below were found in one sample sequenced in a study of neurological immune-mediated disorders. TCRdb re-called the 5' RACE reads with MiXCR, one entry per CDR3 protein. The sample gives around 20,000 distinct CDR3 sequences, about 10% of which show up once; about 20% is in the top ten. Sequencing used PBMCs. These receptors were taken from a woman aged 55-69 years with HTLV-1-associated myelopathy (HAM/TSP).

This clonotype was seen ten or more times. The gene calls are TRBV5-1 and TRBJ1-2; a possible D gene is TRBD1 (6 bases). The CDR3 loop spans 15 amino acids. The germline V and J ends were trimmed by 4 bases and 0 bases, with 13 bases remaining between them. Germline loops: CDR1 SGHRS, CDR2 YFSETQ. The CDR3 spells CASSPQGRANYGYTF. In nucleotides, the CDR3 is TGCGCCAGCAGCCCACAGGGTAGAGCTAACTATGGCTACACCTTC.

There are many counts of this clonotype. J is TRBJ1-3 and V is TRBV6-5; D is unresolved. CDR1 is MNHEY, CDR2 SVGAGI, per germline. Trimming took 7 bases from V and 7 from J, leaving 17 bases between them. There are 14 residues in the CDR3. The CDR3, as DNA: TGTGCCAGCAAGGACCGGGCAAGACGGAACACCATATATTTT. Amino acid sequence: CASKDRARRNTIYF.

This clonotype was seen at least ten times. The chain recombines TRBV3-1 with TRBJ1-2; tentative D call: TRBD1 (5 bases). The V gene's germline CDR1 is LGHDT and CDR2 YNNKEL (reference sequence). Trimming left V 1 base short and J 0 bases short, with 9 bases between. This CDR3 is 15 amino acids long. The CDR3 sequence is CASSQAGLANYGYTF. Written as DNA, the CDR3 is TGTGCCAGCAGCCAAGCAGGGCTAGCTAACTATGGCTACACCTTC.

This clonotype was seen at least ten times. This chain joins TRBV20-1 and TRBJ1-1; the D is unclear. V lost 3 bases to trimming and J lost 0 bases, with 14 bases between them. The CDR3 spans 15 residues. Germline CDR1 and CDR2: DFQATT and SNEGSKA (reference sequence). CDR3 region: CSASGSGSMNTEAFF. The CDR3 DNA reads TGCAGTGCTAGTGGGTCAGGCAGCATGAACACTGAAGCTTTCTTT.